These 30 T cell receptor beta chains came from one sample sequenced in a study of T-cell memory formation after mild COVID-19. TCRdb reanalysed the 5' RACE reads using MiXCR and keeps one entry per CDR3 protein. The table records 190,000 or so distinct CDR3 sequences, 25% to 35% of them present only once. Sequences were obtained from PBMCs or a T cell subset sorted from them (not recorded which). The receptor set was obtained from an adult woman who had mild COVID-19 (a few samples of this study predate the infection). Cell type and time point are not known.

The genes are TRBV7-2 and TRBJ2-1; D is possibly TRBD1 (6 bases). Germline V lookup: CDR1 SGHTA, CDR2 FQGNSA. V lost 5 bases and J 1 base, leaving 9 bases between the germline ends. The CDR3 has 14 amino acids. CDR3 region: CASSTTGSYNEQFF. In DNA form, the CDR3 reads TGTGCCAGCAGCACTACAGGGTCCTACAATGAGCAGTTCTTC.

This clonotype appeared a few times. The CDR3 nucleotides are TGCAGCGGTTCCTCAAGCGCCACGGAGACCCAGTACTTC. Translating it yields CSGSSSATETQYF. V gene TRBV29-1 combines with J gene TRBJ2-5; D call uncertain. The CDR3 loop spans 13 amino acids. The germline CDR1 and CDR2 sequences are SQVTM and ANQGSEA. V was cut by 7 bases and J by 5 bases, with 17 bases left in between.

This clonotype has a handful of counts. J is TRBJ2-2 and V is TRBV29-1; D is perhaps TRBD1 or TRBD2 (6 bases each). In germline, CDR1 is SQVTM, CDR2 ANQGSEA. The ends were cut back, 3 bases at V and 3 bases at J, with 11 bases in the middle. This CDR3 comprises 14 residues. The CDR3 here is CSVDRGRDTGELFF. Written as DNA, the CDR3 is TGCAGCGTTGACCGGGGGCGTGACACCGGGGAGCTGTTTTTT.

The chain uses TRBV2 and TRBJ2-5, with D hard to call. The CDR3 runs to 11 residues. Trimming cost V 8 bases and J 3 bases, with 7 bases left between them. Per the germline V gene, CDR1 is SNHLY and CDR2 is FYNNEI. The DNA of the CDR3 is TGTGCCAGCGTGTGGGAAGAGACCCAGTACTTC. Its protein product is CASVWEETQYF.

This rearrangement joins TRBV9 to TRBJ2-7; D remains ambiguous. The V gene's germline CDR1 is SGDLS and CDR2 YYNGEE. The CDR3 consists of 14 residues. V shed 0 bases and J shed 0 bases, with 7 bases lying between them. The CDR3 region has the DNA TGTGCCAGCAGCGTAGTCTCCAGCTCCTACGAGCAGTACTTC. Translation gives CASSVVSSSYEQYF.

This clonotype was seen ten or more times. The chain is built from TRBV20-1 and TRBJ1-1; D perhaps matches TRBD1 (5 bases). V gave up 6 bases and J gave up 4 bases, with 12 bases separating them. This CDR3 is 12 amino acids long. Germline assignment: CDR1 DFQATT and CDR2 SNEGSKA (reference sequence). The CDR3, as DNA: TGCAGTGCCAGTACGGGGGGCACTGAAGCTTTCTTT. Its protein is CSASTGGTEAFF.

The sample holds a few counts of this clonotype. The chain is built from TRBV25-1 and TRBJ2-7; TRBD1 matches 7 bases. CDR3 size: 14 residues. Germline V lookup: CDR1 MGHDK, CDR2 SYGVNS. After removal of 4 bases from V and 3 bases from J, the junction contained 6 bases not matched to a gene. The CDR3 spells CASSGQGGGYEQYF. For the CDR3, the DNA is TGTGCCAGCAGTGGACAGGGTGGGGGCTACGAGCAGTACTTC.

CDR3 protein: CASSLQLLNTEAFF. The CDR3 bases are TGTGCCAGCAGCTTACAGTTACTGAACACTGAAGCTTTCTTT. The chain joins TRBV11-1 to TRBJ1-1; no clear D. Germline assignment: CDR1 SGHAT and CDR2 FQDESV (reference sequence). V shed 2 bases and J shed 0 bases, with 7 bases lying between them. The CDR3 sequence is 14 residues long.

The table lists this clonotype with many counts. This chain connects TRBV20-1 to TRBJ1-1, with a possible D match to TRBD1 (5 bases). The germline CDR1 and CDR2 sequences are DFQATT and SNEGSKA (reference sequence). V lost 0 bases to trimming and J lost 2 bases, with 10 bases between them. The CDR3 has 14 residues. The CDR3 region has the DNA TGCAGTGCTAGAGATAAGGGGAGTAACACTGAAGCTTTCTTT. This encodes CSARDKGSNTEAFF.

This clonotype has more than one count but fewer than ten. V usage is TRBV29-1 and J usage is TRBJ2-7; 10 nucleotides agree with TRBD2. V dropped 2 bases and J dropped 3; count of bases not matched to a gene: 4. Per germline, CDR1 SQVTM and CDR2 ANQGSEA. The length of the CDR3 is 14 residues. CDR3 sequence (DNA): TGCAGCGTTGAAACTAGCGGGAAGATCTACGAGCAGTACTTC. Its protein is CSVETSGKIYEQYF.

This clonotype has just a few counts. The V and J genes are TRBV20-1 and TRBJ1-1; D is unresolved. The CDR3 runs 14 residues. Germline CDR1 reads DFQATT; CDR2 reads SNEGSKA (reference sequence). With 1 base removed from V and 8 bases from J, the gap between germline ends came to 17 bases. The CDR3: CSARGIEERVEAFF. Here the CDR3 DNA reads TGCAGTGCTAGAGGGATAGAAGAAAGGGTCGAAGCTTTCTTT.

The CDR3 loop is CASSPRAGGTVSTEAFF. CDR3 nucleotides: TGCGCCAGCAGCCCTCGAGCCGGGGGGACGGTGAGCACTGAAGCTTTCTTT. The chain combines TRBV4-1 with TRBJ1-1; maybe TRBD1 (5 bases). Germline CDR1 reads MGHRA; CDR2 reads YSYEKL. Trimming took off 4 bases at V and 4 bases at J, with 22 bases between the two ends. The CDR3 runs to 17 residues.

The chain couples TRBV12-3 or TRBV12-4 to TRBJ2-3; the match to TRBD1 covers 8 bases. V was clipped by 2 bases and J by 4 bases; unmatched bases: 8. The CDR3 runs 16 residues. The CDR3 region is CASSLPIGQGADTQYF. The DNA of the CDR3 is TGTGCCAGCAGTTTACCCATTGGACAGGGCGCAGATACGCAGTATTTT.

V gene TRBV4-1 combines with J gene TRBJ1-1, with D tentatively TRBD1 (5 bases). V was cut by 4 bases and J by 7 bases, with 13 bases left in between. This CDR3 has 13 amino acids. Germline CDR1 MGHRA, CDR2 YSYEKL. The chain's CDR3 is CASSPARGDEAFF. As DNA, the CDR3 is TGCGCCAGCAGCCCCGCAAGGGGAGATGAAGCTTTCTTT.

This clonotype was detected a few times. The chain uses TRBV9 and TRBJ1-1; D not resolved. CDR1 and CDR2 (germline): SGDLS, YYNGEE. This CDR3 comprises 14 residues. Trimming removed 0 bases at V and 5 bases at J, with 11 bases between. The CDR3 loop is CASSVDQRETEAFF. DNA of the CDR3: TGTGCCAGCAGCGTAGACCAGAGAGAGACTGAAGCTTTCTTT.

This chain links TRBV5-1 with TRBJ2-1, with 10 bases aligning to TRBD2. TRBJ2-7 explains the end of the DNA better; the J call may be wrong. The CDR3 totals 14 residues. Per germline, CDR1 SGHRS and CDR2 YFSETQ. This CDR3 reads CASSSSGGANEQYF. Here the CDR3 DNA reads TGCGCCAGCAGCTCGAGCGGGGGGGCCAATGAGCAGTACTTC.

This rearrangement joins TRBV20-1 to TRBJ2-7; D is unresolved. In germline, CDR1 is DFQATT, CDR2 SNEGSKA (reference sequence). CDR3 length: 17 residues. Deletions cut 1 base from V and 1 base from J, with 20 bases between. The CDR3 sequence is CSARGLSGSRYSYEQYF. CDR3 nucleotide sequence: TGCAGTGCTAGAGGCCTATCCGGGTCAAGATATTCCTACGAGCAGTACTTC.

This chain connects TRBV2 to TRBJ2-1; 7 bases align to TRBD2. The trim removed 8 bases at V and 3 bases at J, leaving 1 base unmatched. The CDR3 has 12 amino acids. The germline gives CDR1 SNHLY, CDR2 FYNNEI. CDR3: CASRDYYNEQFF. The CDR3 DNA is TGTGCCAGCCGGGACTACTACAATGAGCAGTTCTTC.

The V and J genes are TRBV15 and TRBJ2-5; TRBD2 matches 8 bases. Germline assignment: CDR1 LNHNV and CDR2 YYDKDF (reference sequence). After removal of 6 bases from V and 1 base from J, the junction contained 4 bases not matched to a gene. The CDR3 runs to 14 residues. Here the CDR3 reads CATRVGTSQETQYF. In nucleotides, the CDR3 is TGTGCCACCAGGGTAGGGACTAGCCAAGAGACCCAGTACTTC.

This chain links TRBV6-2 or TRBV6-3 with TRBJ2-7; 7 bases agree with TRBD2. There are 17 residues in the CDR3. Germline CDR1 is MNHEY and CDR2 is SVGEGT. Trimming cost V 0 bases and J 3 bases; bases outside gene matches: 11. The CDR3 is CASSYSTQRETDYEQYF. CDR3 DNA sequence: TGTGCCAGCAGTTACTCGACTCAGCGGGAAACCGACTACGAGCAGTACTTC.

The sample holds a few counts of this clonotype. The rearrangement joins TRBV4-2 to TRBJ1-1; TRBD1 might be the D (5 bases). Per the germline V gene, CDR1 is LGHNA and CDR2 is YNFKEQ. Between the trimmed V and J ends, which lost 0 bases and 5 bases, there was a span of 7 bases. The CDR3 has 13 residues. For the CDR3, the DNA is TGTGCCAGCAGCCAAGACGGGGGTACTGAAGCTTTCTTT. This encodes CASSQDGGTEAFF.

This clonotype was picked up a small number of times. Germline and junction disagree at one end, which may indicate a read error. CDR3 residues: CASSASGYTGELFF. The CDR3 DNA follows: TGTGCCAGCAGCGCAAGCGGGTACACCGGGGAGCTTTTTTTT. The chain recombines TRBV13 with TRBJ2-2, with D possibly being TRBD2 (6 bases). The CDR3 spans 14 residues. Germline V lookup: CDR1 PRHDT, CDR2 FYEKMQ (reference sequence).

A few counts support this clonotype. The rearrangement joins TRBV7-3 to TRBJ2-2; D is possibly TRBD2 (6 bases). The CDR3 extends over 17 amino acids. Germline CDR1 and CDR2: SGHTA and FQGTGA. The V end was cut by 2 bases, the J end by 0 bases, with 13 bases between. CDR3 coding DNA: TGTGCCAGCAGCTTACGGGGCGGGGCCACGAACACCGGGGAGCTGTTTTTT. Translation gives CASSLRGGATNTGELFF.

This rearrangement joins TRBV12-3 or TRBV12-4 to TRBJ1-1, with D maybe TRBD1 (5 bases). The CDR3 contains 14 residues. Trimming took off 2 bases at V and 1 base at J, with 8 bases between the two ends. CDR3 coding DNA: TGTGCCAGCAGTTTACGGGGCGAGAACACTGAAGCTTTCTTT. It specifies CASSLRGENTEAFF.

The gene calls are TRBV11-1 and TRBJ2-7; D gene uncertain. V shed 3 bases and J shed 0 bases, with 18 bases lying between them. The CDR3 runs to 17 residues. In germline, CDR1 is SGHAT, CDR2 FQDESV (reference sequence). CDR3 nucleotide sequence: TGTGCCAGCAGCTTGGACGCACTCCTTCCCGACTCCTACGAGCAGTACTTC. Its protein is CASSLDALLPDSYEQYF.

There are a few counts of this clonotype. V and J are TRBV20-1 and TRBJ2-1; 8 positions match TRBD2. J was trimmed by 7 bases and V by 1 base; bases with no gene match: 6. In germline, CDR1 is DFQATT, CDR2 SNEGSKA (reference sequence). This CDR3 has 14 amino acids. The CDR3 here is CSARAGGHGNEQFF. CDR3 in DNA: TGCAGTGCTAGAGCGGGGGGGCACGGTAATGAGCAGTTCTTC.

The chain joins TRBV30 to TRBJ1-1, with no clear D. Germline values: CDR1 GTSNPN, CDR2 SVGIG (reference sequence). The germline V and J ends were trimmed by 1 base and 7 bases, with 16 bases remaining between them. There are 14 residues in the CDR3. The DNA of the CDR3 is TGTGCCTGGAGTGCCTATACAGCTCCAGGTGAAGCTTTCTTT. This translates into CAWSAYTAPGEAFF.

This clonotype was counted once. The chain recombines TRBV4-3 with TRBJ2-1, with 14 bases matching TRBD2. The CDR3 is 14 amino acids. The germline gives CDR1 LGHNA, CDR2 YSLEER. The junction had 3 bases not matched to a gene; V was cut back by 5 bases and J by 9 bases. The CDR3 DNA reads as TGCGCCAGCAGCGTGGGACTAGCGGGAGTTGAGCAGTTCTTC. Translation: CASSVGLAGVEQFF.

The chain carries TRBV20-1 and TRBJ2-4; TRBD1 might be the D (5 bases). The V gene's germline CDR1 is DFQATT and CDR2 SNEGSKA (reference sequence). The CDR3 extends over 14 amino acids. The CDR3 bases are TGCCAAACTGGGGCGATTCTAGCCAAAAACATTCAGTACTTC. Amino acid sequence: CQTGAILAKNIQYF.

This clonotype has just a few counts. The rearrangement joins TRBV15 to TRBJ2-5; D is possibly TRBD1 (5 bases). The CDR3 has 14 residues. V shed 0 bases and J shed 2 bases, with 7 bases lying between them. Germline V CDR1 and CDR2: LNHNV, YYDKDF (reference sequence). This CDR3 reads CATSRDRTQETQYF. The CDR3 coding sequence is TGTGCCACCAGCAGAGATCGGACACAAGAGACCCAGTACTTC.